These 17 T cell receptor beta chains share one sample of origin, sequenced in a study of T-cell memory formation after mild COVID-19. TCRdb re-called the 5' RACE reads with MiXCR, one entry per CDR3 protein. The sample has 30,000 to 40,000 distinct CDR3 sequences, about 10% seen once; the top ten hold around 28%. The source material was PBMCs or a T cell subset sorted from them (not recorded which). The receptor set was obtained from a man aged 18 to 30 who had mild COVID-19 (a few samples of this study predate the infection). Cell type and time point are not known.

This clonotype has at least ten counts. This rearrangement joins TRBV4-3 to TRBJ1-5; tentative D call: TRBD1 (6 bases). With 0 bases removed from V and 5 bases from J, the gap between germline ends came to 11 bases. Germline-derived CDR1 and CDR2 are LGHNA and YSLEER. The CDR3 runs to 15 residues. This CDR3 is CASSQDQGRYQPQHF. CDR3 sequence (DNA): TGCGCCAGCAGCCAAGATCAGGGGCGGTATCAGCCCCAGCATTTT.

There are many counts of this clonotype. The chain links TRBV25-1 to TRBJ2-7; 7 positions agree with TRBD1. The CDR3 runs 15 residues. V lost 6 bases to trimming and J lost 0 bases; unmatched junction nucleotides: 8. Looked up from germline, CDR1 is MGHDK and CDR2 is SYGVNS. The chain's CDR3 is CASSPSDRASYEQYF. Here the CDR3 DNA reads TGTGCCAGCAGCCCCAGTGACAGGGCCTCCTACGAGCAGTACTTC.

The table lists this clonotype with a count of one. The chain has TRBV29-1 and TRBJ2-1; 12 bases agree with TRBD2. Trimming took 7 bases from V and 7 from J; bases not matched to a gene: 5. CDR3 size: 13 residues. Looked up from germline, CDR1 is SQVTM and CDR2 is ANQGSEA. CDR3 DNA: TGCAGCGCCTCCGGGACTAGCGGGAATGAGCAGTTCTTC. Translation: CSASGTSGNEQFF.

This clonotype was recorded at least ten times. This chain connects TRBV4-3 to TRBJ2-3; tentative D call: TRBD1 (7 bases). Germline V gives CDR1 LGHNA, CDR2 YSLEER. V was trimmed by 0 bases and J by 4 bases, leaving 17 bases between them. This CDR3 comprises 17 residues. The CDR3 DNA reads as TGCGCCAGCAGCCAAGATCTGGCCAGGGGGGTACCAGATACGCAGTATTTT. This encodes CASSQDLARGVPDTQYF.

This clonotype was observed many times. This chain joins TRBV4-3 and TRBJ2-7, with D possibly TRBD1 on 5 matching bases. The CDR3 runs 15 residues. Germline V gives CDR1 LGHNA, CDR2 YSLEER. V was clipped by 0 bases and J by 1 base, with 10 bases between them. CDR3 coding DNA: TGCGCCAGCAGCCAAGACACAGGCCAATCCTACGAGCAGTACTTC. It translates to CASSQDTGQSYEQYF.

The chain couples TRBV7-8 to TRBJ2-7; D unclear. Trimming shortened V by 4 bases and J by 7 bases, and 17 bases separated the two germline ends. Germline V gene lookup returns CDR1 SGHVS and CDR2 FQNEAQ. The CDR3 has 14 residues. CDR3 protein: CASSSGVGQFEQYV. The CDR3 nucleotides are TGTGCCAGCAGCTCGGGCGTAGGGCAATTTGAGCAGTACGTC.

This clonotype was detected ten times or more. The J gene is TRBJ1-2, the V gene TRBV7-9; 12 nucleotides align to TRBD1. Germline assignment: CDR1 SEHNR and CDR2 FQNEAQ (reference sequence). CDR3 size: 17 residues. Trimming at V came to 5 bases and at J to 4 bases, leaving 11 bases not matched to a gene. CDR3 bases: TGTGCCAGCAGCCCGGGACAGGGGGCTTTATCAGGCTATGGCTACACCTTC. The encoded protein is CASSPGQGALSGYGYTF.

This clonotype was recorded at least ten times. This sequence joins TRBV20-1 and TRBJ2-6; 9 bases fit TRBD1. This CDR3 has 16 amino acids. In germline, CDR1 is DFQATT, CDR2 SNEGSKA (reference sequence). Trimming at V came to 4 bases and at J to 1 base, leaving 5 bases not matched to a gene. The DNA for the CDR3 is TGCAGTGCTACCGGGACAGGGATATCTGGGGCCAACGTCCTGACTTTC. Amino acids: CSATGTGISGANVLTF.

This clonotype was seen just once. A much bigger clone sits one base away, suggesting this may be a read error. The CDR3 DNA follows: TGTGCCAGCTCGGGGACAGGTTGGGCTGAAGATTTCTTT. This sequence encodes CASSGTGWAEDFF. The chain combines TRBV18 with TRBJ1-1; 8 bases agree with TRBD1. Germline V gene data show CDR1 as KGHSH and CDR2 as LQKENI. The CDR3 has 13 residues. The full variable domain, completed using reference TRBV18 and TRBJ1-1, is NAGVMQNPRHLVRRRGQEARLRCSPMKGHSHVYWYRQLPEEGLKFMVYLQKENIIDESGMPKERFSAEFPKEGPSILRIQQVVRGDSAAYFCASSGTGWAEDFFGQGTRLTVV.

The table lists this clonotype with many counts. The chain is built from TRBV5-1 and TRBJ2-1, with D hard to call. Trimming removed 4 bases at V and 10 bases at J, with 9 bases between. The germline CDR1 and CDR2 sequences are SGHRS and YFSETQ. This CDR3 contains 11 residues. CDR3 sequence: CASSVGREQFF. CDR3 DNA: TGCGCCAGCAGCGTTGGCCGGGAGCAGTTCTTC.

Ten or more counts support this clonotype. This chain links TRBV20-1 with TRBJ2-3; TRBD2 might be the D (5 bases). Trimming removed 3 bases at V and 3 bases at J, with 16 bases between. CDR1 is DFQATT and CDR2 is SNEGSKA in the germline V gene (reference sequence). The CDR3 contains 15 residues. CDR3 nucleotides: TGCAGTGCTAGCGGGGAGTATTACGGGACAGATACGCAGTATTTT. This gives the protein CSASGEYYGTDTQYF.

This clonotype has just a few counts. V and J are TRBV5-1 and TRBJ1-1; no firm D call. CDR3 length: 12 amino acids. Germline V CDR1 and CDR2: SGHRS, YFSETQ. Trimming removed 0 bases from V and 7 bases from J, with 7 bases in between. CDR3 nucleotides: TGCGCCAGCAGCTTGGTAGCGGGTGAAGCTTTCTTT. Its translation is CASSLVAGEAFF.

The CDR3 DNA follows: TGTGCCAGCACCCTTCGCGGACAGGGGGTCCACGAGCAGTACTTC. This codes for CASTLRGQGVHEQYF. The V and J genes are TRBV12-3 or TRBV12-4 and TRBJ2-7; the match to TRBD1 covers 10 bases. Trimming took 7 bases from V and 5 from J; bases not matched to a gene: 11. This CDR3 is built from 15 residues.

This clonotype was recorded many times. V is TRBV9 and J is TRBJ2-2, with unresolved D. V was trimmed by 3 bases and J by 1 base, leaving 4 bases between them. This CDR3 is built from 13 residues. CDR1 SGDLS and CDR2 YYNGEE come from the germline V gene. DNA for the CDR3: TGTGCCAGCAGCGATGTGAACACCGGGGAGCTGTTTTTT. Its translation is CASSDVNTGELFF. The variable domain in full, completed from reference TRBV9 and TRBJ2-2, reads DSGVTQTPKHLITATGQRVTLRCSPRSGDLSVYWYQQSLDQGLQFLIQYYNGEERAKGNILERFSAQQFPDLHSELNLSSLELGDSALYFCASSDVNTGELFFGEGSRLTVL.

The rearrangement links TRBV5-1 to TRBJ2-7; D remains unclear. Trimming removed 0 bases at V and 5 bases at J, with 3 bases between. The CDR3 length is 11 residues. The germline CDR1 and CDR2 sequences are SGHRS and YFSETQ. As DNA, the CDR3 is TGCGCCAGCAGCTTGGGGGACGAGCAGTACTTC. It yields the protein CASSLGDEQYF.

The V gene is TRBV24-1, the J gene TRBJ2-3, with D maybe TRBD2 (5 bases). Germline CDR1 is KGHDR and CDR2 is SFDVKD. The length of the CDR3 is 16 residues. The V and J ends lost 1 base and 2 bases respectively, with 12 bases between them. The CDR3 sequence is CATSDFGSDFTDTQYF. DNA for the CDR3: TGTGCCACCAGTGATTTTGGTAGCGATTTCACAGATACGCAGTATTTT.

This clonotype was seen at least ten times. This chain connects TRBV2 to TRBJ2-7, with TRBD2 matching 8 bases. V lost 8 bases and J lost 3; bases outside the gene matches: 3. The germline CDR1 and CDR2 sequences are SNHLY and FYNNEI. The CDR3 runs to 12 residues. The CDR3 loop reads CASRGTSYEQYV. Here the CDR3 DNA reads TGTGCCAGCCGGGGGACTAGCTACGAGCAGTACGTC.